This TCR beta chain was sequenced for a study of graft-versus-host responses after intestinal transplantation. The protocol was immunoSEQ multiplex PCR, while the TCRdb copy is restricted to in-frame clones and leaves out a portion. The sample holds over 100,000 clones, around 90% seen once. Concerning this clone itself: Its antigen is not identified.

The CDR3 has 15 residues. Germline V gene lookup returns CDR1 MNHEY and CDR2 SVGAGI. Trimming removed 2 bases from V and 9 bases from J, with 14 bases in between. The specimen was unstimulated CD4+ T cells sorted from spleen or lymph node cells, collected before transplant. This TCR derives from a human donor who was the organ donor for an intestinal transplant. This chain uses TRBV6-5 with TRBJ1-6; weak D call: TRBD1 (6 bases). The CDR3: CASSYGGGSASPLHF. For the CDR3, the DNA is TGTGCCAGCAGTTACGGCGGGGGCAGCGCTTCACCCCTCCACTTT.